This T cell receptor beta chain is from a study of cytomegalovirus exposure and HLA in healthy donors. The primer mix had 60 Vbeta and 13 Jbeta primers. This table comes from immunoSEQ multiplex PCR, and its TCRdb copy is limited to in-frame clones, with some not included. The sample yields around 120,000 clones, about 80% seen once. The CDR3 length is 12 residues. Germline-derived CDR1 and CDR2 are MDHEN and SYDVKM. The trim removed 5 bases at V and 11 bases at J, leaving 5 bases unmatched. The sample consisted of PBMCs. This TCR was sampled from a man between 60 and 75 years old in good health and CMV-seropositive. The V gene is TRBV28, the J gene TRBJ1-4; 7 nucleotides agree with TRBD1. The CDR3 DNA follows: TGTGCCAGCAGTCCCACAGGGGTCAAACTGTTTTTT. Residues: CASSPTGVKLFF. The full variable domain, rest sourced from reference TRBV28 and TRBJ1-4, is DVKVTQSSRYLVKRTGEKVFLECVQDMDHENMFWYRQDPGLGLRLIYFSYDVKMKEKGDIPEGYSVSREKKERFSLILESASTNQTSMYLCASSPTGVKLFFGSGTQLSVL.